This is a list of T cell receptor beta chains from one sample in a study of blood T cell repertoires in COVID-19. Generated by immunoSEQ multiplex PCR, the TCRdb table keeps only in-frame clones and is missing some. The sample records nearly 85,000 clones, 83% being singletons. The sequencing input was peripheral blood. The source is a woman aged 55-75 years with acute or convalescent COVID-19. Both conserved end residues are part of each CDR3. Fields, in order: clone size, D gene, V gene, J gene, CDR3 DNA, CDR3 protein. D genes are given only for firm matches. Some rows have no size entry. The others give once, few or many, or a class for an expanded clone.

clone_size: NA; d_call: NA; v_call: TRBV12-3/TRBV12-4; j_call: TRBJ2-3; cdr3_nt: TGTGCCAGCAGATTACTCCCGGGAGATACGCAGTATTTT; cdr3_aa: CASRLLPGDTQYF
clone_size: NA; d_call: NA; v_call: TRBV12-3/TRBV12-4; j_call: TRBJ1-1; cdr3_nt: TGTGCCAGCAGCCTACAGGGAAACACTGAAGCTTTCTTT; cdr3_aa: CASSLQGNTEAFF
clone_size: once; d_call: NA; v_call: TRBV12-5; j_call: TRBJ1-5; cdr3_nt: TGTGCTAGTGTGGGGGCCAATCAGCCCCAGCATTTT; cdr3_aa: CASVGANQPQHF
clone_size: NA; d_call: TRBD2; v_call: TRBV7-2; j_call: TRBJ2-1; cdr3_nt: TGTGCCAGCAGCTTCCAGGGACTAGCGGGGGGCAATGAGCAGTTCTTC; cdr3_aa: CASSFQGLAGGNEQFF
clone_size: NA; d_call: NA; v_call: TRBV7-9; j_call: TRBJ1-6; cdr3_nt: TGTGCCAGCAGCGAAGGGACTTCGGGTTCACCCCTCCACTTT; cdr3_aa: CASSEGTSGSPLHF
clone_size: NA; d_call: NA; v_call: TRBV9; j_call: TRBJ1-6; cdr3_nt: TGTGCCAGCAGCGGGACAGATTCCTATAATTCACCCCTCCACTTT; cdr3_aa: CASSGTDSYNSPLHF
clone_size: once; d_call: NA; v_call: TRBV6-5; j_call: TRBJ1-4; cdr3_nt: TGTGCCAGCAGTATGGGCGGGGGGTTAGTTGAAAAACTGTTTTTT; cdr3_aa: CASSMGGGLVEKLFF
clone_size: NA; d_call: NA; v_call: TRBV7-6; j_call: TRBJ2-1; cdr3_nt: TGTGCCAGCAGCCAAGGGAGGACGTCCTACAATGAGCAGTTCTTC; cdr3_aa: CASSQGRTSYNEQFF
clone_size: NA; d_call: TRBD2; v_call: TRBV6-5; j_call: TRBJ2-1; cdr3_nt: TGTGCCAGCACGGCTAGCGGGAGTTCCTACAATGAGCAGTTCTTC; cdr3_aa: CASTASGSSYNEQFF
clone_size: NA; d_call: NA; v_call: TRBV27; j_call: TRBJ1-6; cdr3_nt: TGTGCCAGCAGTTTTACAGGCAGCTCCTATAATTCACCCCTCCACTTT; cdr3_aa: CASSFTGSSYNSPLHF
clone_size: once; d_call: NA; v_call: TRBV7-2; j_call: TRBJ2-6; cdr3_nt: TGTGCCAGCAGCTTAGCCACGGCAGGGCGGTCTGGGGCCAACGTCCTGACTTTC; cdr3_aa: CASSLATAGRSGANVLTF
clone_size: once; d_call: NA; v_call: TRBV11-3; j_call: TRBJ2-1; cdr3_nt: TGTGCCAGCAGCTCACCTAGCGTCAATGAGCAGTTCTTC; cdr3_aa: CASSSPSVNEQFF
clone_size: NA; d_call: TRBD1; v_call: TRBV5-6; j_call: TRBJ1-2; cdr3_nt: TGTGCCAGCAGCCCGGACAGGAGCTATGGCTACACCTTC; cdr3_aa: CASSPDRSYGYTF
clone_size: NA; d_call: NA; v_call: TRBV3-1/TRBV3-2; j_call: TRBJ1-6; cdr3_nt: TGTGCCAGCAGCCAAGGGGGGGGTCGAGAGTCACCCCTCCACTTT; cdr3_aa: CASSQGGGRESPLHF
clone_size: few; d_call: TRBD1; v_call: TRBV27; j_call: TRBJ2-2; cdr3_nt: TGTGCCAGCAGTTCAACTCCTCCCCGACAGGGCAGCGCCGGGGAGCTGTTTTTT; cdr3_aa: CASSSTPPRQGSAGELFF
clone_size: NA; d_call: TRBD1; v_call: TRBV5-1; j_call: TRBJ1-1; cdr3_nt: TGCGCCAGCAGTCTACAGGGGCTACTGAGAACTGAAGCTTTCTTT; cdr3_aa: CASSLQGLLRTEAFF
clone_size: NA; d_call: NA; v_call: TRBV6-2/TRBV6-3; j_call: TRBJ2-1; cdr3_nt: TGTGCCAGCAGCCCCAGGGGTACCTCCTACAATGAGCAGTTCTTC; cdr3_aa: CASSPRGTSYNEQFF
clone_size: NA; d_call: NA; v_call: TRBV6-5; j_call: TRBJ1-5; cdr3_nt: TGTGCCAGCCTTCGACAGGCTGGTCAGCCCCAGCATTTT; cdr3_aa: CASLRQAGQPQHF
clone_size: NA; d_call: NA; v_call: TRBV7-9; j_call: TRBJ1-1; cdr3_nt: TGTGCCAGCAGCTTAAGGGACATTGAAGCTTTCTTT; cdr3_aa: CASSLRDIEAFF
clone_size: NA; d_call: TRBD1; v_call: TRBV5-1; j_call: TRBJ1-1; cdr3_nt: TGCGCCAGCAGCTTGGTACAGGGGGCCCCTGGAGACACTGAAGCTTTCTTT; cdr3_aa: CASSLVQGAPGDTEAFF
clone_size: NA; d_call: NA; v_call: TRBV29-1; j_call: TRBJ2-4; cdr3_nt: TGCAGCGTTTCACTAACCCAGGGCGTATTAGCCAAAAACATTCAGTACTTC; cdr3_aa: CSVSLTQGVLAKNIQYF
clone_size: NA; d_call: NA; v_call: TRBV6-5; j_call: TRBJ1-3; cdr3_nt: TGTGCCAGCGCCCGTGACAGATACTCTGGAAACACCATATATTTT; cdr3_aa: CASARDRYSGNTIYF
clone_size: once; d_call: TRBD2; v_call: TRBV7-2; j_call: TRBJ2-3; cdr3_nt: TGTGCCAGCAGCTCTTACCAGACGTTAGCGGGAGATTCCACAGATACGCAGTATTTT; cdr3_aa: CASSSYQTLAGDSTDTQYF
clone_size: NA; d_call: TRBD1; v_call: TRBV12-5; j_call: TRBJ1-3; cdr3_nt: TGTGCTAGTGGTCCCGGACAGGGTACTGGAAACACCATATATTTT; cdr3_aa: CASGPGQGTGNTIYF
clone_size: NA; d_call: NA; v_call: TRBV27; j_call: TRBJ1-4; cdr3_nt: TGTGCCAGCAGTAATAACGACGGGATACTGTTTTTT; cdr3_aa: CASSNNDGILFF
clone_size: NA; d_call: TRBD1; v_call: TRBV2; j_call: TRBJ2-7; cdr3_nt: TGTGCCAGCAGTCCATCGGACAGGGGCTACGAGCAGTACTTC; cdr3_aa: CASSPSDRGYEQYF
clone_size: few; d_call: TRBD2; v_call: TRBV5-1; j_call: TRBJ2-1; cdr3_nt: TGCGCCAGCAGCCGTACCCGGCTAGCGGGAGAGCTCTACAATGAGCAGTTCTTC; cdr3_aa: CASSRTRLAGELYNEQFF
clone_size: NA; d_call: TRBD1; v_call: TRBV19; j_call: TRBJ1-5; cdr3_nt: TGTGCCAGTAGTACCCCTCGGACAGGGGGCAATCAGCCCCAGCATTTT; cdr3_aa: CASSTPRTGGNQPQHF
clone_size: NA; d_call: TRBD1; v_call: TRBV7-9; j_call: TRBJ1-1; cdr3_nt: TGTGCCAGCAGCCAGACAGGGGGAAGAACTGAAGCTTTCTTT; cdr3_aa: CASSQTGGRTEAFF
clone_size: NA; d_call: NA; v_call: TRBV6-6; j_call: TRBJ2-2; cdr3_nt: TGTGCCAGCACCCCGGGTTTAAACACCGGGGAGCTGTTTTTT; cdr3_aa: CASTPGLNTGELFF
clone_size: once; d_call: NA; v_call: TRBV15; j_call: TRBJ2-1; cdr3_nt: TGTGCCACCAGCAGTGGGGGCAGGGAGTCCTATAATGAGCAGTTCTTC; cdr3_aa: CATSSGGRESYNEQFF
clone_size: few; d_call: NA; v_call: TRBV28; j_call: TRBJ1-4; cdr3_nt: TGTGCCAGCAGTACTGGACAGACCGGCCTTGAAAAACTGTTTTTT; cdr3_aa: CASSTGQTGLEKLFF
clone_size: NA; d_call: TRBD2; v_call: TRBV30; j_call: TRBJ2-5; cdr3_nt: TGTGCCTGGACTCTGGGGGGGGAGACCCAGTACTTC; cdr3_aa: CAWTLGGETQYF
clone_size: NA; d_call: NA; v_call: TRBV5-1; j_call: TRBJ2-5; cdr3_nt: TGCGCCAGCAGCTGGGGGACTCAGGTCCAAGAGACCCAGTACTTC; cdr3_aa: CASSWGTQVQETQYF
clone_size: NA; d_call: TRBD1; v_call: TRBV27; j_call: TRBJ2-7; cdr3_nt: TGTGCCAGCAGTGACAGGGTTTCGTACGAGCAGTACTTC; cdr3_aa: CASSDRVSYEQYF
clone_size: NA; d_call: NA; v_call: TRBV6-2/TRBV6-3; j_call: TRBJ1-1; cdr3_nt: TGTGCCAGCAGTTATCCCCTGGGGAGAGCTTTCTTT; cdr3_aa: CASSYPLGRAFF
clone_size: NA; d_call: TRBD2; v_call: TRBV5-6; j_call: TRBJ2-1; cdr3_nt: TGTGCCAGCAGCCCCCTCGGTCTAGCGGGAGGAGTAAATGAGCAGTTCTTC; cdr3_aa: CASSPLGLAGGVNEQFF
clone_size: NA; d_call: TRBD1; v_call: TRBV5-1; j_call: TRBJ1-2; cdr3_nt: TGCGCCAGCACCCCGGGACAGGGCTTTGGCTACACCTTC; cdr3_aa: CASTPGQGFGYTF
clone_size: NA; d_call: TRBD1; v_call: TRBV9; j_call: TRBJ1-4; cdr3_nt: TGTGCCAGCAGCGCCGACAGGGGTGGTGAAAAACTGTTTTTT; cdr3_aa: CASSADRGGEKLFF
clone_size: NA; d_call: TRBD1; v_call: TRBV4-1; j_call: TRBJ1-2; cdr3_nt: TGCGCCAGCAGCCTAACTGACAGGGGACGCGGCTACACCTTC; cdr3_aa: CASSLTDRGRGYTF
clone_size: once; d_call: NA; v_call: TRBV7-3; j_call: TRBJ1-6; cdr3_nt: TGTGCCAGCAGCTTAGGACAGCATAATTCACCCCTCCACTTT; cdr3_aa: CASSLGQHNSPLHF
clone_size: NA; d_call: TRBD1; v_call: TRBV12-3/TRBV12-4; j_call: TRBJ1-1; cdr3_nt: TGTGCCAACGCCGAGGGGGCGCAAACTGAAGCTTTCTTT; cdr3_aa: CANAEGAQTEAFF
clone_size: NA; d_call: NA; v_call: TRBV12-3/TRBV12-4; j_call: TRBJ1-5; cdr3_nt: TGTGCCAGCAGTCCGGTGCACCAGCCCCAGCATTTT; cdr3_aa: CASSPVHQPQHF
clone_size: NA; d_call: NA; v_call: TRBV7-2; j_call: TRBJ2-7; cdr3_nt: TGTGCCAGCAGCTTAGACTTGAGTCGAGAAATTGAGCAGTACTTC; cdr3_aa: CASSLDLSREIEQYF
clone_size: NA; d_call: TRBD2; v_call: TRBV3-1/TRBV3-2; j_call: TRBJ2-3; cdr3_nt: TGTGCCAGCAGCCGGACTAGCGGGGGGGCCGGTACAGATACGCAGTATTTT; cdr3_aa: CASSRTSGGAGTDTQYF
clone_size: NA; d_call: NA; v_call: TRBV5-1; j_call: TRBJ1-3; cdr3_nt: TGCGCCAGCAGCTTGGCAGGTGATGGAAACACCATATATTTT; cdr3_aa: CASSLAGDGNTIYF
clone_size: NA; d_call: TRBD2; v_call: TRBV10-1; j_call: TRBJ2-1; cdr3_nt: TGCGCCAGCAGTGAGAACCAGCGGGATTTGGATGAGCAGTTCTTC; cdr3_aa: CASSENQRDLDEQFF
clone_size: NA; d_call: NA; v_call: TRBV19; j_call: TRBJ1-2; cdr3_nt: TGTGCCAGTAGTATGGGTGGGGGCAATGGCTACACCTTC; cdr3_aa: CASSMGGGNGYTF